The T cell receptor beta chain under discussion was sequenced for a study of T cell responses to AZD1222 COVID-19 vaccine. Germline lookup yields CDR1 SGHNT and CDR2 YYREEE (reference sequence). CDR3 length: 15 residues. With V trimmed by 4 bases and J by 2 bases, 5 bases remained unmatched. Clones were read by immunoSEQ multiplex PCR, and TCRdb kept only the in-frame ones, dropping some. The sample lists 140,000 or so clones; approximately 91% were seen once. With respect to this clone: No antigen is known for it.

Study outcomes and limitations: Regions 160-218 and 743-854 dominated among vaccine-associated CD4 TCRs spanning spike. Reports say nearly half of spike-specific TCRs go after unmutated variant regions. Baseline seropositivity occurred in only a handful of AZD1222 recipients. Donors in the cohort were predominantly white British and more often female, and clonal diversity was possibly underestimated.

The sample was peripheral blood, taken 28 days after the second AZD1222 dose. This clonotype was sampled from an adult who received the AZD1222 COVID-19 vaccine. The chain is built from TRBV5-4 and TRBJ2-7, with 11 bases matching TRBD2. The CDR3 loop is CASSRTSGGPYEQYF. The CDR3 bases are TGTGCCAGCAGCCGCACTAGCGGGGGACCCTACGAGCAGTACTTC.